Listed below are T cell receptor beta chains from one sample, sequenced in a study of shared clonotypes between healthy human individuals. Profiling relied on immunoSEQ multiplex PCR, and the TCRdb table lists in-frame clones only, not all of them. Of 2 million to 2.5 million clones in the sample, 85% to 95% are singletons; the top ten hold around 0.4%. The specimen was naive CD4+ T cells from PBMCs. The receptors stem from a man in his late teens or twenties in good health. Some clones in this sample may be carry-over from other donors' samples. Each CDR3 is given with its conserved first and last residue. The D gene is left open where the match is weak. For some rows the clone size is stated as once, few or many, or as a class when expanded; others skip it.

J | length | V | size | D | CDR3 | DNA
TRBJ1-2 | 12 | TRBV19 | . | TRBD1 | CASTDRAEGYTF | TGTGCCAGTACTGACAGGGCTGAGGGCTACACCTTC
TRBJ2-2 | 14 | TRBV6-1 | . | . | CASSRGTNTGELFF | TGTGCCAGCAGTAGGGGGACCAACACCGGGGAGCTGTTTTTT
TRBJ2-7 | 12 | TRBV28 | . | . | CASSSPPLGQYF | TGTGCCAGCAGTTCCCCCCCCCTAGGGCAGTACTTC
TRBJ2-4 | 15 | TRBV25-1 | . | TRBD1 | CASSGRQGYKNIQYF | TGTGCCAGCAGTGGCCGACAGGGCTACAAAAACATTCAGTACTTC
TRBJ2-7 | 15 | TRBV29-1 | . | TRBD2 | CSVAGIAGGTYEQYF | TGCAGCGTTGCGGGTATAGCGGGAGGTACCTACGAGCAGTACTTC
TRBJ2-1 | 19 | TRBV6-1 | . | TRBD2 | CASSEAGGGTSGTYNEQFF | TGTGCCAGCAGTGAAGCTGGGGGGGGGACTAGCGGCACCTACAATGAGCAGTTCTTC
TRBJ2-1 | 11 | TRBV5-6 | . | . | CASSFRGEQFF | TGTGCCAGCAGCTTCCGGGGTGAGCAGTTCTTC
TRBJ2-7 | 15 | TRBV18 | . | TRBD2 | CASSPGTSGMYEQYF | TGTGCCAGCTCACCTGGGACTAGCGGGATGTACGAGCAGTACTTC
TRBJ2-2 | 14 | TRBV19 | . | TRBD2 | CASMGTSGSGELFF | TGTGCCAGTATGGGGACTAGCGGGAGCGGGGAGCTGTTTTTT
TRBJ2-2 | 16 | TRBV2 | . | . | CASNDLGAGLTGELFF | TGTGCCAGCAATGATTTGGGGGCCGGGCTGACCGGGGAGCTGTTTTTT
TRBJ2-2 | 15 | TRBV9 | . | . | CASSAHPANTGELFF | TGTGCCAGCAGCGCGCACCCCGCGAACACCGGGGAGCTGTTTTTT
TRBJ2-2 | 13 | TRBV18 | . | . | CASSPSVTGELFF | TGTGCCAGCTCCCCCTCGGTCACCGGGGAGCTGTTTTTT
TRBJ2-5 | 13 | TRBV7-2 | . | . | CASSFVSPETQYF | TGTGCCAGCAGCTTTGTCTCCCCAGAGACCCAGTACTTC
TRBJ1-3 | 14 | TRBV10-3 | . | . | CATSGQFSGNTIYF | TGTGCCACCTCAGGACAGTTCTCTGGAAACACCATATATTTT
TRBJ1-1 | 14 | TRBV9 | few | . | CASSVGGSLSEAFF | TGTGCCAGCAGCGTAGGGGGCAGTCTCTCTGAAGCTTTCTTT
TRBJ1-1 | 14 | TRBV6-4 | . | . | CASRTTAAGTEAFF | TGTGCCAGCAGGACTACCGCGGCGGGCACTGAAGCTTTCTTT
TRBJ2-7 | 15 | TRBV19 | . | . | CASSIGATSSYEQYF | TGTGCCAGTAGTATTGGGGCGACGAGCTCCTACGAGCAGTACTTC
TRBJ1-4 | 15 | TRBV7-8 | . | TRBD1 | CASSLITGGNEKLFF | TGTGCCAGCAGCCTAATCACAGGGGGAAATGAAAAACTGTTTTTT
TRBJ1-2 | 12 | TRBV29-1 | . | . | CSVVRGDYGYTF | TGCAGCGTTGTACGAGGCGACTATGGCTACACCTTC
TRBJ1-1 | 13 | TRBV2 | . | . | CASSRDTNTEAFF | TGTGCCAGCAGTCGGGACACCAACACTGAAGCTTTCTTT
TRBJ2-7 | 15 | TRBV6-1 | . | TRBD2 | CASSEAVSGTYEQYF | TGTGCCAGCAGTGAAGCGGTTAGCGGGACCTACGAGCAGTACTTC
TRBJ1-1 | 12 | TRBV30 | few | . | CAWSARPDEAFF | TGTGCCTGGAGTGCCCGCCCAGATGAAGCTTTCTTT
TRBJ2-1 | 14 | TRBV2 | . | . | CASSDFGVYNEQFF | TGTGCCAGCAGTGACTTTGGGGTTTACAATGAGCAGTTCTTC
TRBJ2-3 | 15 | TRBV5-6 | . | . | CASSLIRKGTDTQYF | TGTGCCAGCAGCTTAATCCGGAAGGGCACAGATACGCAGTATTTT
TRBJ1-1 | 16 | TRBV28 | . | . | CASISGTLTGNTEAFF | TGTGCCAGCATTTCCGGGACGCTTACGGGAAACACTGAAGCTTTCTTT
TRBJ1-2 | 15 | TRBV9 | . | . | CASSTRGLANYGYTF | TGTGCCAGCAGCACCCGGGGGCTAGCTAACTATGGCTACACCTTC
TRBJ2-2 | 16 | TRBV7-2 | . | . | CASSLGQTANTGELFF | TGTGCCAGCAGCTTAGGACAGACCGCGAACACCGGGGAGCTGTTTTTT
TRBJ1-2 | 14 | TRBV5-1 | . | . | CASSSLWGNYGYTF | TGCGCCAGCAGCTCCCTTTGGGGAAACTATGGCTACACCTTC
TRBJ2-3 | 16 | TRBV2 | . | TRBD2 | CASSEALGGRTDTQYF | TGTGCCAGCAGTGAAGCGCTTGGCGGGAGAACAGATACGCAGTATTTT
TRBJ2-5 | 17 | TRBV15 | . | . | CATSRPLGRKEQETQYF | TGTGCCACCAGCAGGCCCTTGGGACGTAAGGAACAAGAGACCCAGTACTTC
TRBJ1-2 | 14 | TRBV6-1 | . | . | CASSETQGRYGYTF | TGTGCCAGCAGTGAAACGCAGGGGAGGTATGGCTACACCTTC
TRBJ2-1 | 15 | TRBV5-1 | . | . | CASSLGFGGTNEQFF | TGCGCCAGCAGCTTGGGGTTCGGGGGAACGAATGAGCAGTTCTTC
TRBJ1-1 | 15 | TRBV7-3 | . | TRBD1 | CASSPTGGANTEAFF | TGTGCCAGCAGCCCGACAGGGGGGGCGAACACTGAAGCTTTCTTT
TRBJ1-6 | 13 | TRBV30 | . | . | CAWTLPLDSPLHF | TGTGCCTGGACTCTACCCCTCGATTCACCCCTCCACTTT
TRBJ2-1 | 14 | TRBV6-5 | . | . | CASRKEPQRNKQFF | TGTGCCAGCAGAAAGGAGCCGCAGAGGAATAAGCAGTTCTTC
TRBJ2-7 | 15 | TRBV28 | . | TRBD2 | CASSFGTSGVYEQYF | TGTGCCAGCAGTTTCGGGACTAGCGGCGTTTACGAGCAGTACTTC
TRBJ1-1 | 14 | TRBV6-1 | . | . | CASSEVVGGTEAFF | TGTGCCAGCAGTGAAGTTGTAGGGGGGACTGAAGCTTTCTTT
TRBJ2-7 | 17 | TRBV5-1 | once | TRBD2 | CASSFLAASGIPYEQYF | TGCGCCAGCAGCTTTCTTGCGGCTAGCGGGATTCCCTACGAGCAGTACTTC
TRBJ2-7 | 15 | TRBV28 | . | TRBD1 | CASRTGQTNTYEQYF | TGTGCCAGCAGAACGGGACAGACGAATACCTACGAGCAGTACTTC